The 9 T cell receptor beta chains below come from one sample, sequenced in a study of long-term antiretroviral therapy in people with HIV. Survey level was the resolution at which the v3.0 immunoSEQ assay ran. This table comes from immunoSEQ multiplex PCR, and its TCRdb copy is limited to in-frame clones, with some not included. The sample holds about 17,000 clones; around three quarters are singletons and the top ten take 10% to 12%. The sequencing here drew on unsorted PBMCs, taken 2.3 years after starting antiretroviral therapy. The receptors here all came from a middle-aged woman with HIV.

Notes on this clone: The junction departs from germline at one end; a sequencing error may be responsible. V is TRBV5-5 and J is TRBJ2-1; TRBD2 might be the D (5 bases). The CDR3 has 13 amino acids. CDR1 and CDR2 (germline): SGHKS, YYEKEE (reference sequence). The CDR3 reads CASRLGVAGEQFF. CDR3 sequence (DNA): TGTGCCAGCAGGTTGGGCGTGGCGGGTGAGCAGTTCTTC.

The chain uses TRBV7-9 and TRBJ2-1, with TRBD2 matching 12 bases. The CDR3 is 16 amino acids. Germline V gives CDR1 SEHNR, CDR2 FQNEAQ (reference sequence). The trim removed 4 bases at V and 2 bases at J, leaving 3 bases unmatched. CDR3 sequence reads: CASSYRTSGAYNEQFF. As DNA, the CDR3 is TGTGCCAGCAGCTATCGGACTAGCGGGGCCTACAATGAGCAGTTCTTC.

This clone was seen a few times. V usage is TRBV27 and J usage is TRBJ1-2; 11 positions agree with TRBD1. The V segment lost 4 bases and the J segment 2 bases; nucleotides outside the gene matches: 6. The CDR3 spans 16 residues. The germline V gene encodes CDR1 MNHEY and CDR2 SMNVEV (reference sequence). Here the CDR3 reads CASSSFGDRGNYGYTF. CDR3 bases: TGTGCCAGCAGTTCTTTTGGGGACAGGGGGAACTATGGCTACACCTTC.

The CDR3 region is CASSSNLAGSNEKLFF. The CDR3 region has the DNA TGTGCCAGCAGTTCCAATTTGGCAGGGAGTAATGAAAAACTGTTTTTT. The chain links TRBV7-8 to TRBJ1-4; D perhaps matches TRBD1 (5 bases). Germline assignment: CDR1 SGHVS and CDR2 FQNEAQ. There are 16 residues in the CDR3. V lost 6 bases, J lost 4 bases, and 18 bases lay in between.

The chain recombines TRBV5-6 with TRBJ2-2, with TRBD1 identical over 8 bases. The V gene's germline CDR1 is SGHDT and CDR2 YYEEEE. V lost 0 bases, J lost 0 bases, and 7 bases stayed unmatched. The CDR3 is 18 amino acids. This CDR3 is CASSLGPGTGANTGELFF. CDR3 nucleotide sequence: TGTGCCAGCAGCTTGGGGCCCGGGACAGGCGCGAACACCGGGGAGCTGTTTTTT.

This chain joins TRBV6-5 and TRBJ2-7, with TRBD2 identical over 9 bases. This CDR3 contains 15 residues. Trimming at V came to 2 bases and at J to 3 bases, leaving 5 bases not matched to a gene. In germline, CDR1 is MNHEY, CDR2 SVGAGI. CDR3 nucleotides: TGTGCCAGCAGTTACGGGGCGGGGGGGCTCTACGAGCAGTACTTC. This codes for CASSYGAGGLYEQYF.

This clone was seen a single time. The V call is TRBV11-3, the J call TRBJ1-1, with no clear D. The CDR3 extends over 14 amino acids. The ends were cut back, 5 bases at V and 6 bases at J, with 16 bases in the middle. Germline V gene lookup returns CDR1 SGHNT and CDR2 YENEEA. CDR3 region: CASSQAGWEAEAFF. The CDR3 DNA is TGTGCCAGCAGCCAGGCGGGGTGGGAGGCTGAAGCTTTCTTT.

The chain is built from TRBV4-1 and TRBJ1-6; D gene ambiguous. V lost 0 bases, J lost 9 bases, and 12 bases lay in between. Looked up from germline, CDR1 is MGHRA and CDR2 is YSYEKL. The length of the CDR3 is 15 residues. CDR3 amino acids: CASSQDWEVGSPLHF. CDR3 coding DNA: TGCGCCAGCAGCCAAGATTGGGAGGTCGGTTCACCCCTCCACTTT.

The chain employs TRBV11-3 and TRBJ1-3, with D hard to call. Trimming took 6 bases from V and 0 from J, leaving 3 bases between them. Germline V gives CDR1 SGHNT, CDR2 YENEEA. CDR3 length equals 12 residues. This chain's CDR3 is CASSHSGNTIYF. The CDR3 DNA is TGTGCCAGCAGTCACTCTGGAAACACCATATATTTT.